Below, 27 T cell receptor beta chains from the same sample are listed, as sequenced in a study of human T cells and chemical hapten exposure. Documented time point: patch test 2, 6 weeks after DPC sensitization. Treatment reported: therapeutic diphenylcyclopropenone sensitization with weekly scalp DPC. TCRdb re-called the RACE reads with MiXCR, one entry per CDR3 protein. The data contain approximately 80,000 distinct CDR3 sequences, 8.5% to 12% of them singletons. The material was whole blood, obtained in connection with sensitization to the hapten diphenylcyclopropenone (DPC). All receptors derive from a woman aged 45-65 years with alopecia areata. Some clones in this sample may be carry-over from other donors' samples.

This clonotype was found many times. The rearrangement links TRBV5-1 to TRBJ2-1, with TRBD2 identical over 7 bases. Germline V CDR1 and CDR2: SGHRS, YFSETQ. V lost 0 bases, J lost 8 bases, and 5 bases stayed unmatched. The CDR3 has 14 amino acids. The CDR3 bases are TGCGCCAGCAGCTTGGGGGCTAGCGGCTATGAGCAGTTCTTC. This codes for CASSLGASGYEQFF.

This clonotype was seen repeatedly, ten times or more. This chain uses TRBV18 with TRBJ1-3; TRBD1 is a possible D gene (5 bases). With 5 bases removed from V and 0 bases from J, the gap between germline ends came to 14 bases. CDR1 is KGHSH and CDR2 is LQKENI in the germline V gene. CDR3 size: 16 residues. CDR3 in DNA: TGTGCCAGCTCAGGCCGACAGACCGGCTCTGGAAACACCATATATTTT. Protein sequence: CASSGRQTGSGNTIYF.

This sequence joins TRBV6-2 or TRBV6-3 and TRBJ2-1; 7 bases line up with TRBD2. V dropped 7 bases and J dropped 5; count of bases not matched to a gene: 5. Germline CDR1 is MNHEY and CDR2 is SVGEGT. This CDR3 has 13 amino acids. The CDR3 sequence: CASNPSGNNEQFF. The CDR3 coding sequence is TGTGCCAGCAACCCCAGCGGGAACAATGAGCAGTTCTTC.

This clonotype was detected many times. The chain carries TRBV5-4 and TRBJ1-5, with D hard to call. CDR1 and CDR2 from the germline V gene are SGHNT and YYREEE (reference sequence). V lost 0 bases and J 9 bases, leaving 10 bases between the germline ends. The CDR3 is made up of 13 amino acids. CDR3 in amino acids: CASSLDPSMPQHF. Here the CDR3 DNA reads TGTGCCAGCAGCTTGGACCCTAGTATGCCCCAGCATTTT.

This clonotype was seen only a few times. The chain recombines TRBV12-3 or TRBV12-4 with TRBJ2-4; 7 bases line up with TRBD1. There are 13 residues in the CDR3. V was clipped by 5 bases and J by 4 bases; unmatched bases: 2. CDR3 DNA: TGTGCCAGCAGTATGACAGGGAAAAACATTCAGTACTTC. It translates to CASSMTGKNIQYF.

This clonotype was seen ten or more times. The chain is built from TRBV29-1 and TRBJ1-3; 7 bases match TRBD1. Germline V CDR1 and CDR2: SQVTM, ANQGSEA. This CDR3 has 13 amino acids. V was pared by 7 bases and J by 3 bases, with 6 bases of the junction left unmatched. The CDR3 DNA is TGCAGCGCCAAGGGACAGTATGGAAACACCATATATTTT. Protein product: CSAKGQYGNTIYF.

This clonotype showed up many times. This chain uses TRBV7-9 with TRBJ2-1, with D unresolved. Trimming removed 5 bases at V and 0 bases at J, with 17 bases between. The germline CDR1 and CDR2 sequences are SEHNR and FQNEAQ (reference sequence). The CDR3 has 17 residues. CDR3 protein: CASSPKVRHSSYNEQFF. DNA of the CDR3: TGTGCCAGCAGCCCTAAAGTCAGACACAGCTCCTACAATGAGCAGTTCTTC.

This clonotype was counted a few times. This sequence joins TRBV29-1 and TRBJ2-1; TRBD2 aligns across 7 bases. Germline V gene data show CDR1 as SQVTM and CDR2 as ANQGSEA. Trimming at V came to 4 bases and at J to 5 bases, leaving 8 bases not matched to a gene. The CDR3 covers 14 residues. The CDR3 DNA is TGCAGCGTTGCAAGCCAGCGGGGAGACAATGAGCAGTTCTTC. Its translation: CSVASQRGDNEQFF.

This clonotype was seen a handful of times. The rearrangement links TRBV12-3 or TRBV12-4 to TRBJ1-6, with a possible D match to TRBD1 (5 bases). The V end lost 4 bases, the J end lost 7 bases, and 8 bases lay between the germline ends. CDR3 length: 13 residues. Written as DNA, the CDR3 is TGTGCCAGCAGTTGGGACCCGAATTCACCCCTCCACTTT. It yields the protein CASSWDPNSPLHF.

The sample holds many counts of this clonotype. The chain employs TRBV20-1 and TRBJ2-1; TRBD1 agrees at 8 bases. The CDR3 consists of 15 residues. V shed 3 bases and J 5 bases; nucleotides not matched to a gene: 9. Germline V gene data show CDR1 as DFQATT and CDR2 as SNEGSKA (reference sequence). The DNA for the CDR3 is TGCAGTGCTAGCTTGGACAGGGAGCTCAACAATGAGCAGTTCTTC. It is translated as CSASLDRELNNEQFF.

This clonotype was seen many times. This chain joins TRBV29-1 and TRBJ2-7; TRBD1 agrees at 7 bases. V lost 4 bases, J lost 1 base, and 4 bases stayed unmatched. Germline CDR1 and CDR2: SQVTM and ANQGSEA. This CDR3 region has 13 residues. CDR3 sequence (DNA): TGCAGCGTTGGGGTGACAGGGTCCTACGAGCAGTACTTC. Translation gives CSVGVTGSYEQYF.

This clonotype was counted ten times or more. The chain links TRBV15 to TRBJ1-3; 8 nucleotides match TRBD1. V lost 8 bases to trimming and J lost 4 bases; unmatched junction nucleotides: 7. CDR1 LNHNV and CDR2 YYDKDF come from the germline V gene (reference sequence). CDR3 length: 14 amino acids. DNA of the CDR3: TGTGCCACCGAGCGGGACAGGAGGGGAAACACCATATATTTT. Translation: CATERDRRGNTIYF.

This clonotype was detected only a few times. This chain joins TRBV4-2 and TRBJ2-2; D uncertain. CDR1 is LGHNA, CDR2 YNFKEQ, per germline. Trimming took 5 bases from V and 3 from J, leaving 13 bases between them. CDR3 length: 15 residues. This CDR3 reads CASSSRRGDTGELFF. The CDR3 nucleotides read TGTGCCAGCAGCAGCAGGAGAGGAGACACCGGGGAGCTGTTTTTT.

The chain combines TRBV5-4 with TRBJ2-1; tentatively, D is TRBD2 (6 bases). Germline V gives CDR1 SGHNT, CDR2 YYREEE (reference sequence). The CDR3 covers 12 residues. Trimming cost V 1 base and J 15 bases, with 14 bases left between them. The DNA for the CDR3 is TGTGCCAGCAGCTTGCCGGAGGGTGGTAGGTTCTTC. Encoded protein: CASSLPEGGRFF.

The chain is built from TRBV12-3 or TRBV12-4 and TRBJ1-5, with D maybe TRBD1 (5 bases). CDR3 length: 13 residues. The V end lost 6 bases, the J end lost 2 bases, and 8 bases lay between the germline ends. This chain's CDR3 is CASSIGGNQPQHF. CDR3 nucleotides: TGTGCCAGCAGCATAGGGGGCAATCAGCCCCAGCATTTT.

This clonotype was seen ten or more times. The chain employs TRBV6-2 or TRBV6-3 and TRBJ2-7; 7 bases agree with TRBD1. Germline assignment: CDR1 MNHEY and CDR2 SVGEGT. The CDR3 consists of 14 residues. V was clipped by 6 bases and J by 3 bases; unmatched bases: 8. CDR3: CASRSRDSNYEQYF. The DNA for the CDR3 is TGTGCCAGCAGATCCCGGGACAGCAACTACGAGCAGTACTTC.

This clonotype showed up many times. V usage is TRBV6-2 or TRBV6-3 and J usage is TRBJ2-3, with TRBD2 matching over 10 bases. CDR3 size: 16 residues. V lost 8 bases and J lost 4; bases outside the gene matches: 12. Per the germline V gene, CDR1 is MNHEY and CDR2 is SVGEGT. DNA for the CDR3: TGTGCCAGCCCCCAGCGGGAGGGCCGGGTGGCAGATACGCAGTATTTT. It codes for CASPQREGRVADTQYF.

The chain employs TRBV4-2 and TRBJ1-2, with D maybe TRBD1 (5 bases). V gave up 2 bases and J gave up 1 base, with 8 bases separating them. The CDR3 spans 14 residues. Germline CDR1 is LGHNA and CDR2 is YNFKEQ. The chain's CDR3 is CASSQRQSNYGYTF. CDR3 sequence (DNA): TGTGCCAGCAGCCAACGACAGAGTAACTATGGCTACACCTTC.

The table lists this clonotype with a few counts. This sequence joins TRBV14 and TRBJ1-1; 7 bases fit TRBD1. CDR3 length equals 15 residues. CDR1 SGHDN and CDR2 FVKESK come from the germline V gene. Unmatched junction bases numbered 7, after V lost 5 bases and J lost 1 base. The CDR3 coding sequence is TGTGCCAGCAGCGAGAACAGGGGTCCGAACACTGAAGCTTTCTTT. This gives the protein CASSENRGPNTEAFF. Supplemented by reference TRBV14 and TRBJ1-1, the full variable domain reads EAGVTQFPSHSVIEKGQTVTLRCDPISGHDNLYWYRRVMGKEIKFLLHFVKESKQDESGMPNNRFLAERTGGTYSTLKVQPAELEDSGVYFCASSENRGPNTEAFFGQGTRLTVV.

The V gene is TRBV5-5, the J gene TRBJ1-3, with unresolved D. This CDR3 spans 12 amino acids. Trimming cost V 2 bases and J 1 base, with 1 base left between them. Germline V CDR1 and CDR2: SGHKS, YYEKEE (reference sequence). The CDR3 region has the DNA TGTGCCAGCAGCTTTTCTGGAAACACCATATATTTT. Its protein product is CASSFSGNTIYF.

This clonotype appeared a few times. The chain uses TRBV7-7 and TRBJ2-4; 7 nucleotides agree with TRBD1. The CDR3 is 16 residues long. With 1 base clipped from V and 0 bases from J, the junction kept 3 bases outside the gene matches. The germline V gene has CDR1 SSHAT and CDR2 FNYEAQ (reference sequence). CDR3 sequence (DNA): TGTGCCAGCAGCTTAGGAGGGACAGAAGCCAAAAACATTCAGTACTTC. Translation: CASSLGGTEAKNIQYF.

This clonotype was counted a single time. A much more abundant neighbour one base away suggests this may be a read error. CDR3 protein: CASTLAGGTDTLYF. The CDR3 DNA reads as TGTGCCAGCACACTAGCGGGAGGCACAGATACGCTGTATTTT. The chain links TRBV7-8 to TRBJ2-3; 12 bases map to TRBD2. Per germline, CDR1 SGHVS and CDR2 FQNEAQ. The CDR3 consists of 14 residues.

This clonotype came up many times. The chain recombines TRBV12-3 or TRBV12-4 with TRBJ2-1, with unresolved D. The CDR3 totals 12 residues. V was pared by 4 bases and J by 8 bases, with 9 bases between. The CDR3 protein is CASSWTLYEQFF. CDR3 DNA sequence: TGTGCCAGCAGTTGGACGTTATATGAGCAGTTCTTC.

This clonotype has a count of ten or more. This chain joins TRBV15 and TRBJ2-7, with D possibly matching TRBD1 (6 bases). Germline V CDR1 and CDR2: LNHNV, YYDKDF (reference sequence). V was shortened by 5 bases and J by 2 bases, with 13 bases between the two germline ends. This CDR3 has 14 amino acids. The CDR3 loop reads CATSSRGRTYEQYF. CDR3 bases: TGTGCCACCAGCTCCAGGGGACGGACCTACGAGCAGTACTTC.

The J gene is TRBJ2-1, the V gene TRBV5-6, with TRBD2 as a possible D gene (6 bases). The CDR3 is 13 residues long. Trimming left V 4 bases short and J 12 bases short, with 17 bases between. CDR1 SGHDT and CDR2 YYEEEE come from the germline V gene. CDR3: CASSRGTVEGQFF. In nucleotides, the CDR3 is TGTGCCAGCAGCCGCGGGACGGTCGAGGGGCAGTTCTTC.

The V and J genes are TRBV28 and TRBJ2-7; TRBD2 aligns across 8 bases. V lost 5 bases to trimming and J lost 3 bases; unmatched junction nucleotides: 12. The germline CDR1 and CDR2 sequences are MDHEN and SYDVKM. The CDR3 sequence is 16 residues long. CDR3 nucleotide sequence: TGTGCCAGCAGTCGAGCTCCTTTCGGGACTAGCTACGAGCAGTACTTC. It specifies CASSRAPFGTSYEQYF.

By sample fraction, this clonotype is medium-sized. V and J are TRBV7-9 and TRBJ2-1; 9 bases match TRBD1. With V trimmed by 5 bases and J by 7 bases, 15 bases remained unmatched. CDR3 length: 17 residues. In germline, CDR1 is SEHNR, CDR2 FQNEAQ (reference sequence). CDR3: CASSRGTGIIRENEQFF. The CDR3 nucleotides are TGTGCCAGCAGCCGGGGGACAGGGATTATTCGAGAGAATGAGCAGTTCTTC.